Below, 14 T cell receptor beta chains from the same sample are listed, as sequenced in a study of molecular identifiers for immune sequencing clone quantification. Each CDR3 protein gets one entry after TCRdb re-called the PCR reads with MiXCR. The data hold several thousand distinct CDR3 sequences, with 33% observed a single time. The material sequenced was naive CD8+ T cells from blood, with Jurkat cell RNA spiked in. The subset: FACS-sorted CD8+CD4-CCR7+CD45RA+ naive T cells. Receptors were obtained from a human donor in good health. Some libraries in this study had Jurkat cell RNA spiked in.

With regard to this clonotype: This may be a read error, as it is one base from a much larger clone. V and J are TRBV13 and TRBJ2-7; D is tentatively TRBD1 or TRBD2 (5 bases each). CDR1 is PRHDT, CDR2 FYEKMQ, per germline (reference sequence). The CDR3 spans 15 residues. CDR3 DNA: TGTGCCAGCAGCTCAAGTCCCGGGGCCTCCTACGAGCAGGACTTC. Residues: CASSSSPGASYEQDF.

This clonotype was counted once. The V call is TRBV28, the J call TRBJ1-4, with D unresolved. Germline V lookup: CDR1 MDHEN, CDR2 SYDVKM. Trimming took off 3 bases at V and 8 bases at J, with 16 bases between the two ends. The CDR3 covers 15 residues. For the CDR3, the DNA is TGTGCCAGCAGTTTGAACGGCGAGTTCTGCGAAAAACTGTTTTTT. Translated, it gives CASSLNGEFCEKLFF.

The CDR3 sequence is CATSDLPRSSDTQYF. The CDR3 DNA reads as TGTGCCACCAGTGATTTGCCGAGGAGCTCAGATACGCAGTATTTT. This sequence joins TRBV24-1 and TRBJ2-3; D gene uncertain. V lost 0 bases and J 4 bases, leaving 10 bases between the germline ends. CDR1 and CDR2 (germline): KGHDR, SFDVKD. The CDR3 length is 15 residues.

This clonotype came up a few times. This chain connects TRBV20-1 to TRBJ2-5; weak D call: TRBD1 (6 bases). The CDR3 length is 14 residues. Between the trimmed V and J ends, which lost 0 bases and 4 bases, there was a span of 12 bases. Looked up from germline, CDR1 is DFQATT and CDR2 is SNEGSKA (reference sequence). This chain's CDR3 is CSARDPQGSETQYF. CDR3 coding DNA: TGCAGTGCTAGAGACCCACAGGGCTCAGAGACCCAGTACTTC.

This clonotype was counted only a few times. This rearrangement joins TRBV27 to TRBJ2-3, with D tentatively TRBD1 (5 bases). The V gene's germline CDR1 is MNHEY and CDR2 SMNVEV (reference sequence). V was cut by 6 bases and J by 2 bases, with 15 bases left in between. This CDR3 spans 15 amino acids. CDR3 nucleotides: TGTGCCAGCAGCCCTCTGCCAGGGCTCACAGATACGCAGTATTTT. Amino acids: CASSPLPGLTDTQYF.

This chain joins TRBV4-1 and TRBJ2-5; 14 nucleotides line up with TRBD2. The ends lost 3 bases at V and 5 bases at J; junction bases unmatched: 11. CDR1 is MGHRA, CDR2 YSYEKL, per germline. The CDR3 sequence is 18 residues long. CDR3 loop: CASSQIGTSGSWRETQYF. CDR3 bases: TGCGCCAGCAGCCAGATAGGGACTAGCGGGAGTTGGCGGGAGACCCAGTACTTC.

The chain recombines TRBV7-2 with TRBJ2-5, with TRBD2 matching 9 bases. Trimming at V came to 8 bases and at J to 7 bases, leaving 14 bases not matched to a gene. The CDR3 runs to 15 residues. Germline lookup yields CDR1 SGHTA and CDR2 FQGNSA. The chain's CDR3 is CASGNSGSARSTQYF. CDR3 nucleotide sequence: TGTGCCAGCGGAAATAGCGGGAGCGCCCGGTCGACCCAGTACTTC.

This clonotype has only a few counts. The V gene is TRBV7-2, the J gene TRBJ2-1, with 7 bases that match TRBD1. CDR1 SGHTA and CDR2 FQGNSA come from the germline V gene. CDR3 length: 15 amino acids. J gave up 8 bases and V 4 bases, and 11 bases lay outside the gene matches. The CDR3 is CASSWGPQGGDEQFF. The CDR3 coding sequence is TGTGCCAGCAGCTGGGGGCCCCAAGGGGGCGATGAGCAGTTCTTC.

This clonotype turned up a few times. This chain joins TRBV7-9 and TRBJ2-5; D ambiguous. Per germline, CDR1 SEHNR and CDR2 FQNEAQ (reference sequence). This CDR3 region has 14 residues. The V end lost 2 bases, the J end lost 0 bases, and 7 bases lay between the germline ends. This CDR3 reads CASSLRSYQETQYF. The CDR3 DNA follows: TGTGCCAGCAGCTTAAGGAGCTACCAAGAGACCCAGTACTTC.

The chain is built from TRBV5-4 and TRBJ2-7; either TRBD1 or TRBD2 may supply D (5 bases each). The CDR3 is made up of 16 amino acids. V was clipped by 0 bases and J by 2 bases, with 15 bases between them. Germline CDR1 reads SGHNT; CDR2 reads YYREEE (reference sequence). DNA for the CDR3: TGTGCCAGCAGCTTGGTACCTTCCGGGACCCCCTACGAGCAGTACTTC. Encoded protein: CASSLVPSGTPYEQYF.

This clonotype was detected once. The rearrangement links TRBV6-2 or TRBV6-3 to TRBJ1-1, with D possibly matching TRBD1 (5 bases). The CDR3 sequence is 16 residues long. Germline CDR1 reads MNHEY; CDR2 reads SVGEGT. With 7 bases removed from V and 3 bases from J, the gap between germline ends came to 21 bases. The CDR3 loop reads CASTSPWGTPDTEAFF. In DNA, the CDR3 is TGTGCCAGCACCTCACCCTGGGGCACGCCGGACACTGAAGCTTTCTTT.

The chain uses TRBV7-9 and TRBJ2-5, with a tentative D call TRBD2 (6 bases). The CDR3 consists of 14 residues. Germline V CDR1 and CDR2: SEHNR, FQNEAQ (reference sequence). V was cut by 3 bases and J by 5 bases, with 13 bases left in between. CDR3 bases: TGTGCCAGCAGCTTTACGGCGGGGTGGGAGACCCAGTACTTC. Its protein is CASSFTAGWETQYF.

This clonotype appeared a few times. The rearrangement uses TRBV15 and TRBJ2-3; tentative D call: TRBD1 (6 bases). Trimming stripped 5 bases from V and 4 bases from J, with 16 bases between. Germline CDR1 is LNHNV and CDR2 is YYDKDF (reference sequence). The CDR3 consists of 15 residues. The CDR3 region is CATSDEQGLADTQYF. DNA of the CDR3: TGTGCCACCAGCGATGAGCAGGGGTTAGCAGATACGCAGTATTTT.

The rearrangement links TRBV20-1 to TRBJ2-3, with D tentatively TRBD1 or TRBD2 (5 bases each). The CDR3 is made up of 16 amino acids. Trimming removed 0 bases at V and 2 bases at J, with 15 bases between. Germline assignment: CDR1 DFQATT and CDR2 SNEGSKA (reference sequence). CDR3 coding DNA: TGCAGTGCTAGAGAGGGGACCTTCTTATCCACAGATACGCAGTATTTT. It is translated as CSAREGTFLSTDTQYF.